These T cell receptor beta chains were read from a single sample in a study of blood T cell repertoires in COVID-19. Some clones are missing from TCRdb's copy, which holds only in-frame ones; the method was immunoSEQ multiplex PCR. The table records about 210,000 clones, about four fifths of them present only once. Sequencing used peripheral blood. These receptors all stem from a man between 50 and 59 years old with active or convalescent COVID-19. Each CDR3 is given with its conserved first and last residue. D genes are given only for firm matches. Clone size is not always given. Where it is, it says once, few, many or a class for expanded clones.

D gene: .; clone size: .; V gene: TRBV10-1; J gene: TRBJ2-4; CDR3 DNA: TGCGCCAGCAGTGCGACGGCGGCAACTAACATTCAGTACTTC; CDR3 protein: CASSATAATNIQYF
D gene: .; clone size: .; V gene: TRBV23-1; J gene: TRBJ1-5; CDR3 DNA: TGCGCCAGCAGTCATCCCAGGGCACGACAGCCCCAGCATTTT; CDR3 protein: CASSHPRARQPQHF
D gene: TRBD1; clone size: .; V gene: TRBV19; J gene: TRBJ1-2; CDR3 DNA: TGTGCCAGTAGTATTAGGACAGGGAGGAACTATGGCTACACCTTC; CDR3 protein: CASSIRTGRNYGYTF
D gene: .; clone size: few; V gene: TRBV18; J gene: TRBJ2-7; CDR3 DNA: TGTGCCAGCTCACCTCTGACAGGGAGGAACGAGCAGTACTTC; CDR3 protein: CASSPLTGRNEQYF
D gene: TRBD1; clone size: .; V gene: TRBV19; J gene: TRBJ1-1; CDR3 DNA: TGTGCCAGTAGGACAGGGAGCGCGAACACTGAAGCTTTCTTT; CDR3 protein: CASRTGSANTEAFF
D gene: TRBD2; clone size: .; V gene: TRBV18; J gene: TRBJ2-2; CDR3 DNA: TGTGCCAGCTCACCGCCGGGACTAGCGGGATCCGGGGAGCTGTTTTTT; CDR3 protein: CASSPPGLAGSGELFF
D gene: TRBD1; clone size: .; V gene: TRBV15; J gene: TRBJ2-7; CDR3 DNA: TGTGCCACCACCAAGACAGGGTCGGTTAGTGGGCAGTACTTC; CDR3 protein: CATTKTGSVSGQYF
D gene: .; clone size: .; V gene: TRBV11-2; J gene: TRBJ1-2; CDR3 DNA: TGTGCCAGCAGGACAGGCAATCCTAACTATGGCTACACCTTC; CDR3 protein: CASRTGNPNYGYTF
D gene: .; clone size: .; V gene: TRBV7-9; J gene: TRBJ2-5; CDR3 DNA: TGTGCCAGCAGCTTAGCGGCTAGCGAAGAGACCCAGTACTTC; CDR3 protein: CASSLAASEETQYF
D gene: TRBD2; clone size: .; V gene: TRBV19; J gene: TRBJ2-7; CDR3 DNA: TGTGCCAGTAGTATAGGGAAGACTAGCGGGAGTGAGCAGTACTTC; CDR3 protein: CASSIGKTSGSEQYF